A selection of T cell receptor beta chains follows, all from one sample in a study of cytomegalovirus exposure and HLA in healthy donors. Here immunoSEQ multiplex PCR was the method, and the copy in TCRdb shows in-frame clones only, minus some. The table lists under 200,000 clones, 89% of them singletons, with just over 4% in the top ten. The sequenced sample was PBMCs. The source of these receptors is a man between 18 and 29 years old in good health and CMV-seropositive. CDR3s leave out the opening cysteine and the closing phenylalanine or tryptophan.

>TRBJ2-7|TRBV28
ASSSPGQGANEQY
>TRBJ2-7|TRBV27
ASSLVGGRINEQY
>TRBJ1-1|TRBV7-8
ASSFQGWNTEAF
>TRBJ1-5|TRBV23-1
ASSPARVGDQPQH
>TRBJ2-3|TRBV18
ASSPQWGGAKDTQY
>TRBJ2-3|TRBV13
ASSSGTDSSTDTQY
>TRBJ1-3|TRBV5-1
ASSPRLESSGNTIY
>TRBJ2-1|TRBV7-9
ASSSTHLGLSYNEQF
>TRBJ1-5|TRBV6-5
ASSYDRNGGQPQH
>TRBJ2-3|TRBV2
ASSGRLAGTDTQY
>TRBJ2-7|TRBV7-8
ASSLAFSYEQY
>TRBJ2-1|TRBV6-5
ASSYIGAGLNEQF
>TRBJ2-7|TRBV2
ASRADLAPLEQY
>TRBJ1-5|TRBV6-5
ASTQGVNQPQH
>TRBJ2-1|TRBV5-1
ASSFRDRGYNEQF
>TRBJ2-6|TRBV27
ASSSGLAGTSGANVLT
>TRBJ1-1|TRBV4-1
ASSATGTVMNTEAF
>TRBJ2-3|TRBV28
ASSLGGFDFTDTQY
>TRBJ2-1|TRBV18
ASSLRLTGTYNEQF
>TRBJ2-1|TRBV29-1
SVGGVYSIDEQF
>TRBJ2-5|TRBV11-3
ASSLGQTSGVQETQY
>TRBJ2-7|TRBV19
ASSIDGTEAYEQY
>TRBJ2-7|TRBV7-9
ASSQNAGGTEQY
>TRBJ2-5|TRBV5-1
ASSRDFSETQY
>TRBJ2-7|TRBV6-1
ASNLDRGITYEQY
>TRBJ1-2|TRBV19
ASSIGGTVTNYGYT
>TRBJ2-7|TRBV13
ASSSRGAGGFEQY
>TRBJ2-1|TRBV9
ASSLSGATYNEQF
>TRBJ1-5|TRBV7-9
ASSFASNQPQH
>TRBJ2-3|TRBV18
ASSPFLYEADTQY
>TRBJ2-7|TRBV5-1
ASSLAAGGSYEQY